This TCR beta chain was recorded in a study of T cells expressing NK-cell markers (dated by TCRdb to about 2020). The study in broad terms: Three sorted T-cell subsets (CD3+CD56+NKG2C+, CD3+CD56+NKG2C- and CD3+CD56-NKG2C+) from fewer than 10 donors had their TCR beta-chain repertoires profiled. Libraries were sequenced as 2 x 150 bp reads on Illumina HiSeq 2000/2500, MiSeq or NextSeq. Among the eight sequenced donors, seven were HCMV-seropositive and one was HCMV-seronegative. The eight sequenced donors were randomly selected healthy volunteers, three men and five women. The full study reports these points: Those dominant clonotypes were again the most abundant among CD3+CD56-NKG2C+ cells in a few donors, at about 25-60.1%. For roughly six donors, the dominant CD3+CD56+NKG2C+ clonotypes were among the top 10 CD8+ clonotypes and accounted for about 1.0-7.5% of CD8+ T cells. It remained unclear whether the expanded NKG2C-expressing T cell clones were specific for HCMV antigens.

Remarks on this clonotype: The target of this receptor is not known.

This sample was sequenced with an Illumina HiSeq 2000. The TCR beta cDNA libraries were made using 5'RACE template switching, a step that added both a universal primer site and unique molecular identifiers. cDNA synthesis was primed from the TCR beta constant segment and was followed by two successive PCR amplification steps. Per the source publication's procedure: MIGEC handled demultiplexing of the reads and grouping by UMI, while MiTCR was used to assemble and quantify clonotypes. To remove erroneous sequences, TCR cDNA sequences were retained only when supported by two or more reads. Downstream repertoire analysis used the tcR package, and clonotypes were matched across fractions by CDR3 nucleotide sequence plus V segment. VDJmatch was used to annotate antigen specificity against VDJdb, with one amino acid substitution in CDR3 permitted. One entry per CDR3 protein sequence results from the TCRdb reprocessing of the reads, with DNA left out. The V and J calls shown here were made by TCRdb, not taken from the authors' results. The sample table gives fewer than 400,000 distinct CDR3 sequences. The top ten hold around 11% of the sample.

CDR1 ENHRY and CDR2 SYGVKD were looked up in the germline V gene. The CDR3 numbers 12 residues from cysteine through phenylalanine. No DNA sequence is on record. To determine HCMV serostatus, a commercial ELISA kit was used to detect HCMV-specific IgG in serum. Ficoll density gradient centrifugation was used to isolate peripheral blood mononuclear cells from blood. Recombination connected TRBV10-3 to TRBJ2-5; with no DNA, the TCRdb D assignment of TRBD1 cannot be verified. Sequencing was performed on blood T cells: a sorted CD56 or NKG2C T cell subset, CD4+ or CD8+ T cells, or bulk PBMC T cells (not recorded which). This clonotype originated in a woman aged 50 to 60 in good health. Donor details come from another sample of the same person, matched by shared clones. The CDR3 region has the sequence CAIGQGSETQYF.